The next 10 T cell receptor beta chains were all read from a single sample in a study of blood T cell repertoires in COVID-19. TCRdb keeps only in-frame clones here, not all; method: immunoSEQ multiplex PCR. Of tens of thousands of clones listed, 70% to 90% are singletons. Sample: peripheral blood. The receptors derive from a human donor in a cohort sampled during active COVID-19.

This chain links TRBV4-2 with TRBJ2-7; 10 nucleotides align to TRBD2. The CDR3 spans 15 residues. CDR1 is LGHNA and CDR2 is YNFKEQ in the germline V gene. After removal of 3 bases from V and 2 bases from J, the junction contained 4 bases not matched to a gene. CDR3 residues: CASSQGTSEPYEQYF. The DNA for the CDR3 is TGTGCCAGCAGCCAGGGGACTAGCGAGCCCTACGAGCAGTACTTC.

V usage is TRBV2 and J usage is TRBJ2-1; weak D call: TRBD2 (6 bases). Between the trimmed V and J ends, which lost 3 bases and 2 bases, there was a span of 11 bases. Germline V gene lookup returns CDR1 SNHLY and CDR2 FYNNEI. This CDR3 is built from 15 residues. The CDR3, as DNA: TGTGCCAGCAGTGATCTAGCGTTCACCTACAATGAGCAGTTCTTC. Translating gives CASSDLAFTYNEQFF.

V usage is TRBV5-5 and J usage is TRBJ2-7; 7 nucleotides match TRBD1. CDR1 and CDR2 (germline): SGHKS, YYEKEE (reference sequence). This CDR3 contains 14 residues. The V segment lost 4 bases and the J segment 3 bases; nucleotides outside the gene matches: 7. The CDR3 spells CASSQTGTNYEQYF. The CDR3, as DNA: TGTGCCAGCAGCCAGACAGGGACCAACTACGAGCAGTACTTC.

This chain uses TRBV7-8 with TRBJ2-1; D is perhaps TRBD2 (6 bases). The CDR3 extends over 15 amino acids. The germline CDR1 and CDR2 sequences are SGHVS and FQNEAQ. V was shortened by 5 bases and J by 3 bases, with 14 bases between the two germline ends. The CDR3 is CASSPGSGVYNEQFF. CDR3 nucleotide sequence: TGTGCCAGCAGCCCCGGGTCGGGAGTCTACAATGAGCAGTTCTTC.

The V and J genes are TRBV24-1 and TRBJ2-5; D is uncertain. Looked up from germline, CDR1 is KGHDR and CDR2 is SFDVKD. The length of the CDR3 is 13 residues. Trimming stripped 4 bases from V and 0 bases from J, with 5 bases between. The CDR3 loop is CATSDQYQETQYF. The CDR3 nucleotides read TGTGCCACCAGTGACCAGTACCAAGAGACCCAGTACTTC.

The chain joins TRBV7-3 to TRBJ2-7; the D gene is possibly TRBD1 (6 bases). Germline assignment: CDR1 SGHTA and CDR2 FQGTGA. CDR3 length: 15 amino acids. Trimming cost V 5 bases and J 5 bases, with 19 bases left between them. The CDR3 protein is CASSPSSGQPHEQYF. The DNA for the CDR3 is TGTGCCAGCAGCCCTTCGTCAGGACAGCCCCACGAGCAGTACTTC.

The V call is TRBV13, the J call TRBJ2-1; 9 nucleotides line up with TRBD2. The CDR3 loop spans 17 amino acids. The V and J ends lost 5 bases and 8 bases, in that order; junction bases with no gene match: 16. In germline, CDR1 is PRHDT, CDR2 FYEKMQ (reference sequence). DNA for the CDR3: TGTGCCAGCAGCGCCCTCGAGATGGGTAGCGGGAGCTATGAGCAGTTCTTC. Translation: CASSALEMGSGSYEQFF.

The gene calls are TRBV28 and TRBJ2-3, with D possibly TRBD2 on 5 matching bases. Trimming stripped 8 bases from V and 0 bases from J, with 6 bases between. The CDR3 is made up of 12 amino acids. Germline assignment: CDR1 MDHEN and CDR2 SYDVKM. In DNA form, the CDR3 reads TGTGCCAGCCGGACTAGCACAGATACGCAGTATTTT. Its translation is CASRTSTDTQYF.

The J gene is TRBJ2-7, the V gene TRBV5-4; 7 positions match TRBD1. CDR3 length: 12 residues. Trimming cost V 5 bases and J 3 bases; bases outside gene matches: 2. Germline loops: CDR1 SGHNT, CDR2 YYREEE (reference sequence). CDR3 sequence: CASSYRGYEQYF. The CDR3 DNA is TGTGCCAGCAGTTACAGGGGCTACGAGCAGTACTTC.

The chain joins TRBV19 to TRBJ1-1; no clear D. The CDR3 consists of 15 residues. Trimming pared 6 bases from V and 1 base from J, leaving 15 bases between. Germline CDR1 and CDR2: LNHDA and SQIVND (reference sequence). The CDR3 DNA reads TGTGCCAGTAGACACAGCGGGGATAAGAACACTGAAGCTTTCTTT. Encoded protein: CASRHSGDKNTEAFF. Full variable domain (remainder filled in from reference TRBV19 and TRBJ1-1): DGGITQSPKYLFRKEGQNVTLSCEQNLNHDAMYWYRQDPGQGLRLIYYSQIVNDFQKGDIAEGYSVSREKKESFPLTVTSAQKNPTAFYLCASRHSGDKNTEAFFGQGTRLTVV.